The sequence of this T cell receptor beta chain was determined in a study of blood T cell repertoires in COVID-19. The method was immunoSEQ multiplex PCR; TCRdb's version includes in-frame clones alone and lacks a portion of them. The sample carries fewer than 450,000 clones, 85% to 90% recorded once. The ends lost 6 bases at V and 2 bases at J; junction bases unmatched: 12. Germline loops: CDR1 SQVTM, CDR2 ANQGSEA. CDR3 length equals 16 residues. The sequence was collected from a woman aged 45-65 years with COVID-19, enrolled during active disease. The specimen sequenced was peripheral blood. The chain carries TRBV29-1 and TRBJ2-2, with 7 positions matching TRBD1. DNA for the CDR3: TGCAGCGTGACCCTAGGGGGCGGCGATAACACCGGGGAGCTGTTTTTT. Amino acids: CSVTLGGGDNTGELFF.